The 9 T cell receptor beta chains listed next were all sequenced from one sample in a study of cytotoxic CD8 clonotypes in ibrutinib-treated CLL (dated by TCRdb to about 2021). The library was produced with the immunoSEQ multiplex PCR assay. TCRdb provides this immuneACCESS table in a form limited to in-frame rearrangements. Some clones are lacking; in checked studies, under half of them reflect an unresolved V gene, and why the rest are absent is not known. Here the sample has about 140,000 clones; 80% occur a single time. The ten largest clonotypes hold roughly 7.6% of the sample. The sample in question was PBMCs, obtained after 36 months of ibrutinib treatment. The receptors here all came from a human donor with chronic lymphocytic leukemia.

CDR3 DNA sequence: TGTGCCAGTAGTATAGACGGGGGCGCCGGGCAGCCCCAGCATTTT. As protein: CASSIDGGAGQPQHF. The chain combines TRBV19 with TRBJ1-5; perhaps TRBD1 as D (6 bases). The V end lost 0 bases, the J end lost 7 bases, and 13 bases lay between the germline ends. The CDR3 covers 15 residues. Germline V CDR1 and CDR2: LNHDA, SQIVND (reference sequence). Filled out from reference TRBV19 and TRBJ1-5, the complete variable domain reads DGGITQSPKYLFRKEGQNVTLSCEQNLNHDAMYWYRQDPGQGLRLIYYSQIVNDFQKGDIAEGYSVSREKKESFPLTVTSAQKNPTAFYLCASSIDGGAGQPQHFGDGTRLSIL.

The chain couples TRBV5-4 to TRBJ2-7; D might be TRBD2 (5 bases). Trimming took 4 bases from V and 5 from J, leaving 10 bases between them. This CDR3 region has 12 residues. The germline CDR1 and CDR2 sequences are SGHNT and YYREEE (reference sequence). The CDR3 sequence is CASSGSENEQYF. The CDR3 DNA is TGTGCCAGCAGCGGTAGCGAAAACGAGCAGTACTTC.

This chain joins TRBV7-8 and TRBJ2-3; perhaps D is TRBD1 or TRBD2 (5 bases each). The V and J ends lost 5 bases and 2 bases respectively, with 14 bases between them. The CDR3 runs 15 residues. CDR1 and CDR2 (germline): SGHVS, FQNEAQ. The CDR3, as DNA: TGTGCCAGCAGCCTAAGTCGGGGCTCCACAGATACGCAGTATTTT. This codes for CASSLSRGSTDTQYF.

V is TRBV11-2 and J is TRBJ1-4, with D perhaps TRBD1 (5 bases). Germline CDR1 is SGHAT and CDR2 is FQNNGV. The CDR3 spans 15 residues. The V end lost 1 base, the J end lost 7 bases, and 13 bases lay between the germline ends. The CDR3, as DNA: TGTGCCAGCAGCTTAGCCCAGGGTGGGGGTGAAAAACTGTTTTTT. Translated, it gives CASSLAQGGGEKLFF.

This chain connects TRBV5-8 to TRBJ2-7; D may match TRBD1 or TRBD2 (5 bases each). Between the trimmed V and J ends, which lost 2 bases and 2 bases, there was a span of 11 bases. There are 14 residues in the CDR3. CDR1 is SGHTS, CDR2 YDEGEE, per germline. The CDR3 spells CASSFREGAYEQYF. As DNA, the CDR3 is TGTGCCAGCAGCTTCCGGGAAGGGGCCTACGAGCAGTACTTC. The whole variable domain, remainder taken from reference TRBV5-8 and TRBJ2-7, is EAGVTQSPTHLIKTRGQQATLRCSPISGHTSVYWYQQALGLGLQFLLWYDEGEERNRGNFPPRFSGRQFPNYSSELNVNALELEDSALYLCASSFREGAYEQYFGPGTRLTVT.

V and J are TRBV7-9 and TRBJ2-3; 11 nucleotides align to TRBD2. The CDR3 contains 15 residues. The germline CDR1 and CDR2 sequences are SEHNR and FQNEAQ (reference sequence). Trimming at V came to 5 bases and at J to 6 bases, leaving 7 bases not matched to a gene. The CDR3 DNA follows: TGTGCCAGCAGCCGGACTAGCGGGCCGGTGGATACGCAGTATTTT. Translating it yields CASSRTSGPVDTQYF.

This chain connects TRBV5-4 to TRBJ2-5; D ambiguous. Germline V gives CDR1 SGHNT, CDR2 YYREEE (reference sequence). V lost 4 bases and J 2 bases, leaving 9 bases between the germline ends. This CDR3 has 13 residues. CDR3 loop: CASSRGGQETQYF. The CDR3 DNA reads as TGTGCCAGCAGCCGCGGCGGTCAAGAGACCCAGTACTTC. The full variable domain, in which reference TRBV5-4 and TRBJ2-5 provide the parts outside the CDR3, is ETGVTQSPTHLIKTRGQQVTLRCSSQSGHNTVSWYQQALGQGPQFIFQYYREEENGRGNFPPRFSGLQFPNYSSELNVNALELDDSALYLCASSRGGQETQYFGPGTRLLVL.

The J gene is TRBJ1-5, the V gene TRBV18; D might be TRBD1 (6 bases). The CDR3 runs 15 residues. Trimming left V 5 bases short and J 0 bases short, with 11 bases between. The germline CDR1 and CDR2 sequences are KGHSH and LQKENI. CDR3 sequence (DNA): TGTGCCAGCTCATCCAGGGGAGGTAGCAATCAGCCCCAGCATTTT. Its protein product is CASSSRGGSNQPQHF. Combining the CDR3 with reference TRBV18 and TRBJ1-5 gives the whole variable domain NAGVMQNPRHLVRRRGQEARLRCSPMKGHSHVYWYRQLPEEGLKFMVYLQKENIIDESGMPKERFSAEFPKEGPSILRIQQVVRGDSAAYFCASSSRGGSNQPQHFGDGTRLSIL.

The V gene is TRBV29-1, the J gene TRBJ1-2; no definite D call. The V and J ends lost 4 bases and 4 bases respectively, with 10 bases between them. There are 12 residues in the CDR3. Looked up from germline, CDR1 is SQVTM and CDR2 is ANQGSEA. The CDR3 DNA sequence: TGCAGCGTTGTCTCTCAAGTCTATGGCTACACCTTC. Amino acids: CSVVSQVYGYTF.